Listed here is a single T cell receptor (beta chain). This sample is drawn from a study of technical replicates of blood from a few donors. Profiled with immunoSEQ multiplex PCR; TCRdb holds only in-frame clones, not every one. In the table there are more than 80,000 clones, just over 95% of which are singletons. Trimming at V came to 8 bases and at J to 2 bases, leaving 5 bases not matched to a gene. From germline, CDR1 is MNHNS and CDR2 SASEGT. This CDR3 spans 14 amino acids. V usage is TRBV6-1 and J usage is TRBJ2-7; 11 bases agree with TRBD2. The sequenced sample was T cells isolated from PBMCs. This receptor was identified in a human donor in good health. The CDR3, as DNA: TGTGCCAGCGCTAGACTAGCGGGAACCTACGAGCAGTACTTC. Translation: CASARLAGTYEQYF.